The 26 T cell receptor beta chains below all came from one sample that was sequenced in a study of vaccination effects on CD4 cells after COVID-19. Clones were sequenced by immunoSEQ multiplex PCR, and TCRdb holds only the in-frame ones, with some missing. The sample has about 26,000 clones; approximately 80% are singletons. Sequencing followed a ViraFEST assay step that expanded antigen-specific CD4+ T cells with viral peptide pools. On roughly day 10 of culture, CD4+ T cells were separated out. This individual contracted SARS-CoV-2 between March and December 2020, as verified by PCR. For these TCRs, the target antigens are not known. Sequencing was performed on CD4+ T cells from PBMCs cultured with HCoV-NL63 spike peptides, taken before COVID-19 vaccination. These receptors were obtained from a human donor who had a prior SARS-CoV-2 infection.

This chain links TRBV18 with TRBJ2-1; TRBD1 or TRBD2 may be the D gene (5 bases each). Between the trimmed V and J ends, which lost 3 bases and 9 bases, there was a span of 15 bases. The germline V gene has CDR1 KGHSH and CDR2 LQKENI. The CDR3 is 14 residues long. This CDR3 is CASSPPQGAIEQFF. The CDR3 coding sequence is TGTGCCAGCTCACCCCCCCAGGGAGCAATTGAGCAGTTCTTC.

The chain employs TRBV6-5 and TRBJ2-5; TRBD2 matches at 10 bases. The V and J ends lost 2 bases and 7 bases, in that order; junction bases with no gene match: 10. Germline-derived CDR1 and CDR2 are MNHEY and SVGAGI. This CDR3 region has 16 residues. The CDR3, as DNA: TGTGCCAGCAGTTACCAGACTAGCGGGCCACTAGTGACCCAGTACTTC. It yields the protein CASSYQTSGPLVTQYF.

This clone has a single count. The rearrangement uses TRBV6-6 and TRBJ1-5; 10 bases are a match to TRBD1. This CDR3 has 19 residues. The V gene's germline CDR1 is MNHNY and CDR2 SVGAGI (reference sequence). V lost 5 bases, J lost 2 bases, and 15 bases stayed unmatched. CDR3: CASSPGGGQGPPGNQPQHF. The CDR3 coding sequence is TGTGCCAGCAGTCCTGGGGGGGGACAGGGGCCCCCCGGCAATCAGCCCCAGCATTTT.

The chain joins TRBV7-2 to TRBJ2-1, with 7 positions matching TRBD2. The J segment lost 4 bases and the V segment lost 0 bases, leaving 6 bases of the junction unmatched. This CDR3 spans 16 amino acids. Germline lookup yields CDR1 SGHTA and CDR2 FQGNSA. The CDR3 reads CASSLALREVYNEQFF. CDR3 nucleotide sequence: TGTGCCAGCAGCTTAGCGCTCCGGGAGGTATACAATGAGCAGTTCTTC.

The chain combines TRBV2 with TRBJ2-3; D gene unclear. Per the germline V gene, CDR1 is SNHLY and CDR2 is FYNNEI. The CDR3 sequence is 13 residues long. V was pared by 4 bases and J by 1 base, with 6 bases between. CDR3 DNA: TGTGCCAGCAGTGTTGGGGGCACAGATACGCAGTATTTT. This encodes CASSVGGTDTQYF.

The rearrangement joins TRBV6-6 to TRBJ1-3; D not resolved. Germline CDR1 and CDR2: MNHNY and SVGAGI (reference sequence). Trimming took off 7 bases at V and 3 bases at J, with 16 bases between the two ends. The CDR3 runs to 15 residues. The CDR3 sequence is CASNLGDYFGNTIYF. The CDR3 nucleotides are TGTGCCAGCAATCTGGGCGACTACTTTGGAAACACCATATATTTT.

This chain links TRBV28 with TRBJ2-7; a weak D match, TRBD2 (6 bases). Trimming stripped 2 bases from V and 11 bases from J, with 16 bases between. CDR1 and CDR2 (germline): MDHEN, SYDVKM. The CDR3 consists of 13 residues. The CDR3 loop is CASSLRVGGLKYF. The CDR3 nucleotides read TGTGCCAGCAGTTTACGTGTGGGGGGTTTGAAGTACTTC.

The gene calls are TRBV7-3 and TRBJ2-5; possibly TRBD2 for D (6 bases). This CDR3 is built from 14 residues. The germline CDR1 and CDR2 sequences are SGHTA and FQGTGA. V lost 1 base and J 1 base, leaving 7 bases between the germline ends. The CDR3 sequence is CASSLMGGQETQYF. The CDR3, as DNA: TGTGCCAGCAGCTTAATGGGAGGCCAAGAGACCCAGTACTTC. Full variable domain (rest looked up from reference TRBV7-3 and TRBJ2-5): GAGVSQTPSNKVTEKGKYVELRCDPISGHTALYWYRQSLGQGPEFLIYFQGTGAADDSGLPNDRFFAVRPEGSVSTLKIQRTERGDSAVYLCASSLMGGQETQYFGPGTRLLVL.

The rearrangement uses TRBV2 and TRBJ2-5, with D uncertain. This CDR3 region has 14 residues. Between the trimmed V and J ends, which lost 1 base and 2 bases, there was a span of 8 bases. Germline assignment: CDR1 SNHLY and CDR2 FYNNEI. The CDR3 DNA follows: TGTGCCAGCAGTGAAGTGGCACGTCAAGAGACCCAGTACTTC. Translating gives CASSEVARQETQYF.

A note on this clone: An end of the junction differs from the germline gene, which may be a read error. The rearrangement joins TRBV2 to TRBJ1-6; D is perhaps TRBD1 (5 bases). The CDR3 totals 13 residues. Germline V CDR1 and CDR2: SNHLY, FYNNEI. CDR3 sequence: CASRRGALQPPHF. In DNA form, the CDR3 reads TGTGCCAGCCGCCGCGGGGCACTTCAACCCCCCCACTTT.

The chain is built from TRBV11-3 and TRBJ2-7; 7 positions match TRBD2. V dropped 3 bases and J dropped 2; count of bases not matched to a gene: 13. The CDR3 spans 17 residues. Germline CDR1 is SGHNT and CDR2 is YENEEA. CDR3 sequence: CASSFGVLAELPYEQYF. Here the CDR3 DNA reads TGTGCCAGCAGCTTTGGTGTTCTAGCGGAGCTTCCCTACGAGCAGTACTTC.

The chain has TRBV9 and TRBJ1-2; 8 bases map to TRBD1. Germline-derived CDR1 and CDR2 are SGDLS and YYNGEE. The CDR3 sequence is 15 residues long. Unmatched junction bases numbered 12, after V lost 4 bases and J lost 7 bases. In DNA form, the CDR3 reads TGTGCCAGCAGCCCGGGGGTGGGACAGGCGGGTGGCTACACCTTC. This gives the protein CASSPGVGQAGGYTF.

This clone was detected once. The chain joins TRBV2 to TRBJ1-3, with D perhaps TRBD1 (5 bases). CDR3 size: 13 residues. Between the trimmed V and J ends, which lost 3 bases and 9 bases, there was a span of 12 bases. Germline V gene sequence: CDR1 SNHLY, CDR2 FYNNEI. The CDR3 DNA is TGTGCCAGCAGTGATAACAGGCCGGGCACCATATATTTT. Protein: CASSDNRPGTIYF.

The V gene is TRBV29-1, the J gene TRBJ2-7; D is unresolved. V lost 6 bases and J lost 4, with 16 bases in between. Germline V CDR1 and CDR2: SQVTM, ANQGSEA. The CDR3 spans 13 residues. CDR3 in amino acids: CSVSNNRAYEQYF. CDR3 in DNA: TGCAGCGTATCAAACAATAGGGCTTACGAGCAGTACTTC.

The chain combines TRBV29-1 with TRBJ2-5; 11 bases are a match to TRBD2. This CDR3 is built from 16 residues. CDR1 is SQVTM and CDR2 is ANQGSEA in the germline V gene. V was clipped by 3 bases and J by 1 base; unmatched bases: 7. CDR3 region: CSVDKLAGAFQETQYF. The CDR3, as DNA: TGCAGCGTTGATAAACTAGCGGGGGCCTTCCAAGAGACCCAGTACTTC.

This chain joins TRBV6-2 or TRBV6-3 and TRBJ1-1, with 7 bases fitting TRBD1. CDR1 and CDR2 (germline): MNHEY, SVGEGT. J was trimmed by 7 bases and V by 5 bases; bases with no gene match: 13. The CDR3 is 15 residues long. CDR3 bases: TGTGCCAGCAGTCGCACTCCCACAGGGGACTTTGAAGCTTTCTTT. This gives the protein CASSRTPTGDFEAFF.

The rearrangement links TRBV25-1 to TRBJ2-1; possible D gene TRBD1, 6 bases. The CDR3 is 18 amino acids. Germline V gene lookup returns CDR1 MGHDK and CDR2 SYGVNS. V dropped 5 bases and J dropped 10 bases, with 30 bases sitting between them. CDR3 protein: CASSSAPGSGQGSLEQFF. The DNA for the CDR3 is TGTGCCAGCAGTAGTGCCCCCGGTTCGGGACAAGGGTCATTAGAGCAGTTCTTC. The full variable domain, rest sourced from reference TRBV25-1 and TRBJ2-1, is EADIYQTPRYLVIGTGKKITLECSQTMGHDKMYWYQQDPGMELHLIHYSYGVNSTEKGDLSSESTVSRIRTEHFPLTLESARPSHTSQYLCASSSAPGSGQGSLEQFFGPGTRLTVL.

The J gene is TRBJ2-3, the V gene TRBV4-2; 8 nucleotides match TRBD1. J was trimmed by 4 bases and V by 4 bases; bases with no gene match: 4. CDR3 length: 14 amino acids. In germline, CDR1 is LGHNA, CDR2 YNFKEQ. Written as DNA, the CDR3 is TGTGCCAGCAGCCCAACAGGGGGTGCAGATACGCAGTATTTT. As protein: CASSPTGGADTQYF.

The DNA of the CDR3 is TGTGCCAGCTCGGGACTAGCGGGGGGGCAAAGTTCCTACAATGAGCAGTTCTTC. It is translated as CASSGLAGGQSSYNEQFF. J is TRBJ2-1 and V is TRBV19; 16 positions match TRBD2. Germline CDR1 and CDR2: LNHDA and SQIVND (reference sequence). The V and J ends lost 9 bases and 1 base, in that order; junction bases with no gene match: 9. The CDR3 is made up of 18 amino acids.

This clone showed up just a few times. V usage is TRBV7-2 and J usage is TRBJ1-2; the match to TRBD1 covers 7 bases. The junction had 7 bases not matched to a gene; V was cut back by 5 bases and J by 4 bases. The CDR3 consists of 14 residues. Germline values: CDR1 SGHTA, CDR2 FQGNSA. DNA for the CDR3: TGTGCCAGCAGCCCGGACAGGCAGTCCTATGGCTACACCTTC. Translating it yields CASSPDRQSYGYTF. The complete variable domain, with remaining parts taken from reference TRBV7-2 and TRBJ1-2, reads GAGVSQSPSNKVTEKGKDVELRCDPISGHTALYWYRQSLGQGLEFLIYFQGNSAPDKSGLPSDRFSAERTGGSVSTLTIQRTQQEDSAVYLCASSPDRQSYGYTFGSGTRLTVV.

The rearrangement links TRBV5-8 to TRBJ2-7; 13 bases align to TRBD2. This CDR3 is built from 14 residues. CDR1 and CDR2 (germline): SGHTS, YDEGEE. J was trimmed by 3 bases and V by 5 bases; bases with no gene match: 2. The CDR3 protein is CASRTSGRFYEQYF. The CDR3 bases are TGTGCCAGCAGGACTAGCGGGAGGTTCTACGAGCAGTACTTC.

For the CDR3, the DNA is TGTGCCAGCTCACGGGGACAGGGCGGCTTCTCTGAAGCTTTCTTT. This translates into CASSRGQGGFSEAFF. This sequence joins TRBV18 and TRBJ1-1, with TRBD1 matching 9 bases. Per germline, CDR1 KGHSH and CDR2 LQKENI. The CDR3 length is 15 residues. With 4 bases clipped from V and 6 bases from J, the junction kept 9 bases outside the gene matches.

This chain connects TRBV11-3 to TRBJ2-3, with TRBD2 as a possible D gene (5 bases). V was trimmed by 0 bases and J by 4 bases, leaving 17 bases between them. The CDR3 is 17 residues long. The germline gives CDR1 SGHNT, CDR2 YENEEA. For the CDR3, the DNA is TGTGCCAGCAGCTTAGAGCTTGTGGCGGGTGGGGCAGATACGCAGTATTTT. This translates into CASSLELVAGGADTQYF.

The chain combines TRBV9 with TRBJ2-3, with unresolved D. Per the germline V gene, CDR1 is SGDLS and CDR2 is YYNGEE. Trimming cost V 4 bases and J 1 base, with 25 bases left between them. This CDR3 is built from 19 residues. CDR3: CASSPRLNGLEFRTDTQYF. The CDR3 DNA reads TGTGCCAGCAGCCCACGATTGAACGGTCTGGAGTTCCGCACAGATACGCAGTATTTT.

This chain joins TRBV5-4 and TRBJ2-7, with TRBD2 identical over 11 bases. V shed 4 bases, J shed 0 bases, and the junction held 6 bases outside the gene matches. CDR1 is SGHNT and CDR2 is YYREEE in the germline V gene (reference sequence). This CDR3 region has 16 residues. DNA of the CDR3: TGTGCCAGCAGCGCCTGGACTAGCGGGCGCTCCTACGAGCAGTACTTC. It encodes CASSAWTSGRSYEQYF.

V gene TRBV6-5 combines with J gene TRBJ1-1; D gene uncertain. This CDR3 has 12 amino acids. Trimming took 4 bases from V and 8 from J, leaving 11 bases between them. Germline CDR1 reads MNHEY; CDR2 reads SVGAGI. This chain's CDR3 is CASSSNGREAFF. The CDR3 bases are TGTGCCAGCAGTTCAAACGGGAGGGAAGCTTTCTTT.